A selection of T cell receptor beta chains follows, all from one sample in a study of Ad26.COV2.S vaccination and SARS-CoV-2 variants. Here immunoSEQ multiplex PCR was the method, and the copy in TCRdb shows in-frame clones only, minus some. This sample has approximately 480,000 clones, with 87% found just once. The sample in question was peripheral blood, obtained in a trial of Ad26.COV2.S vaccine versus placebo. The receptors come from a person aged 18-60 years who received the Ad26.COV2.S COVID-19 vaccine or a placebo. Each CDR3 is given with its conserved first and last residue. A D gene is named only where the DNA matches it firmly. Size values are once, few and many counts, or a class for expanded clones, and some rows have none.

TRBJ2-2 | TRBV5-1 | 14 | NA | NA | CASSLAGNTGELFF | TGCGCCAGCAGCTTGGCCGGGAACACCGGGGAGCTGTTTTTT
TRBJ1-3 | TRBV7-9 | 16 | NA | TRBD1 | CAFRDRDKSSGNTIYF | TGTGCCTTCCGGGACAGGGACAAGAGCTCTGGAAACACCATATATTTT
TRBJ1-1 | TRBV27 | 12 | NA | NA | CASRGVGTEAFF | TGTGCCAGCAGAGGAGTGGGCACTGAAGCTTTCTTT
TRBJ2-1 | TRBV30 | 18 | once | TRBD2 | CAWSLRTSGRPSYNEQFF | TGTGCCTGGAGCTTAAGGACTAGCGGGAGGCCCTCCTACAATGAGCAGTTCTTC
TRBJ2-5 | TRBV7-2 | 14 | NA | TRBD2 | CASSFGGGQETQYF | TGTGCCAGCAGCTTTGGGGGGGGCCAAGAGACCCAGTACTTC
TRBJ1-4 | TRBV30 | 14 | NA | NA | CPTGGGPDNEKLFF | TGCCCCACGGGGGGGGGCCCTGATAATGAAAAACTGTTTTTT
TRBJ1-1 | TRBV20-1 | 13 | NA | NA | CSASGDWITEAFF | TGCAGTGCTAGTGGGGATTGGATCACTGAAGCTTTCTTT
TRBJ1-2 | TRBV19 | 15 | NA | NA | CASSIGDRENYGYTF | TGTGCCAGTAGTATAGGCGACAGAGAAAACTATGGCTACACCTTC
TRBJ2-6 | TRBV6-2/TRBV6-3 | 11 | NA | NA | CASSLGGVLTF | TGTGCCAGCAGCCTAGGAGGCGTCCTGACTTTC
TRBJ1-2 | TRBV30 | 15 | NA | NA | CAWSRNIGANYGYTF | TGTGCCTGGAGTCGAAACATAGGAGCTAACTATGGCTACACCTTC
TRBJ2-1 | TRBV4-3 | 14 | NA | NA | CASSQVGVTGEQFF | TGCGCCAGCAGCCAAGTGGGCGTTACGGGTGAGCAGTTCTTC
TRBJ1-1 | TRBV19 | 13 | NA | NA | CASTTRAGTEAFF | TGTGCCAGTACCACTCGGGCGGGCACTGAAGCTTTCTTT
TRBJ1-5 | TRBV28 | 14 | NA | NA | CASSFLYSNQPQHF | TGTGCCAGCAGTTTCCTGTATAGCAATCAGCCCCAGCATTTT
TRBJ2-7 | TRBV10-3 | 16 | NA | NA | CAISDPGGRFSYEQYF | TGTGCCATCAGTGACCCGGGCGGACGCTTCTCCTACGAGCAGTACTTC
TRBJ2-3 | TRBV24-1 | 14 | NA | NA | CATSEPRTADTQYF | TGTGCCACCAGTGAACCGAGAACTGCAGATACGCAGTATTTT
TRBJ2-7 | TRBV9 | 17 | NA | NA | CASSPGGVTSIDYEQYF | TGTGCCAGCAGCCCAGGGGGGGTGACTAGTATAGACTACGAGCAGTACTTC
TRBJ2-7 | TRBV6-2/TRBV6-3 | 14 | NA | TRBD1 | CASSPWDSIYEQYF | TGTGCCAGCAGTCCCTGGGACAGTATCTACGAGCAGTACTTC
TRBJ1-2 | TRBV30 | 10 | NA | NA | CACTTYGYTF | TGTGCCTGCACCACGTATGGCTACACCTTC
TRBJ1-6 | TRBV3-1/TRBV3-2 | 15 | once | NA | CASSQDRAGRAPLHF | TGTGCCAGCAGCCAAGATCGGGCAGGTAGAGCACCCCTCCACTTT
TRBJ2-1 | TRBV29-1 | 12 | NA | NA | CSVRWGYNEQFF | TGCAGCGTCCGCTGGGGATACAATGAGCAGTTCTTC
TRBJ1-1 | TRBV19 | 11 | NA | NA | CASSPGVVAFF | TGTGCCAGTAGTCCAGGGGTGGTAGCTTTCTTT
TRBJ1-3 | TRBV28 | 14 | NA | NA | CASARGGSGNTIYF | TGTGCCAGCGCTAGGGGTGGATCTGGAAACACCATATATTTT
TRBJ2-2 | TRBV7-9 | 15 | few | NA | CASSLELNLIGELFF | TGTGCCAGCAGCTTAGAACTAAACCTTATCGGGGAGCTGTTTTTT
TRBJ1-6 | TRBV5-4 | 13 | NA | NA | CASAASSNSPLHF | TGTGCCAGCGCCGCGTCAAGCAATTCACCCCTCCACTTT
TRBJ2-7 | TRBV5-5 | 14 | once | NA | CASSPELVTYEQYF | TGTGCCAGCAGCCCAGAACTAGTGACCTACGAGCAGTACTTC
TRBJ2-7 | TRBV27 | 13 | NA | TRBD2 | CASSLREGYEQYF | TGTGCCAGCAGTTTGCGGGAGGGGTACGAGCAGTACTTC
TRBJ1-4 | TRBV7-8 | 15 | NA | NA | CASSPRVATNEKLFF | TGTGCCAGCAGCCCCCGGGTAGCAACTAATGAAAAACTGTTTTTT
TRBJ2-3 | TRBV7-2 | 15 | NA | NA | CASSLVIKNTDTQYF | TGTGCCAGCAGCTTAGTAATCAAAAACACAGATACGCAGTATTTT
TRBJ2-2 | TRBV7-6 | 14 | NA | NA | CASSEQGNTGELFF | TGTGCCAGCAGTGAACAGGGAAACACCGGGGAGCTGTTTTTT
TRBJ2-7 | TRBV28 | 15 | NA | NA | CASSPLSGTTYEQYF | TGTGCCAGCAGTCCCCTCTCCGGGACCACCTACGAGCAGTACTTC
TRBJ2-2 | TRBV6-5 | 12 | NA | NA | CASGITNGELFF | TGTGCCAGCGGGATAACAAACGGGGAGCTGTTTTTT
TRBJ2-3 | TRBV20-1 | 13 | NA | NA | CSASVGSTDTQYF | TGCAGTGCTAGTGTCGGCAGCACAGATACGCAGTATTTT
TRBJ1-1 | TRBV7-8 | 13 | NA | NA | CASSLSVNTEAFF | TGTGCCAGCAGCTTAAGCGTGAACACTGAAGCTTTCTTT
TRBJ2-3 | TRBV4-3 | 18 | NA | NA | CASSAVGVGARSTDTQYF | TGCGCCAGCAGCGCCGTGGGTGTGGGGGCTAGGAGCACAGATACGCAGTATTTT
TRBJ2-7 | TRBV9 | 14 | NA | TRBD2 | CASSVDGGRTEQYF | TGTGCCAGCAGCGTAGACGGCGGGAGGACCGAGCAGTACTTC
TRBJ1-2 | TRBV29-1 | 13 | once | NA | CSVHRAFPYGYTF | TGCAGCGTTCACCGGGCCTTTCCATATGGCTACACCTTC
TRBJ2-7 | TRBV29-1 | 13 | few | NA | CSVETGLDYEQYF | TGCAGCGTTGAAACCGGTTTAGACTACGAGCAGTACTTC
TRBJ2-5 | TRBV27 | 15 | NA | NA | CASSLAGENQETQYF | TGTGCCAGCAGTTTGGCAGGGGAGAACCAAGAGACCCAGTACTTC
TRBJ2-7 | TRBV28 | 15 | NA | NA | CASSGAGTLGAEQYF | TGTGCCAGCAGTGGCGCCGGGACACTGGGGGCCGAGCAGTACTTC
TRBJ2-1 | TRBV3-1/TRBV3-2 | 16 | NA | TRBD2 | CASSPRTSGLWNEQFF | TGTGCCAGCAGCCCCCGGACTAGCGGACTGTGGAATGAGCAGTTCTTC
TRBJ2-1 | TRBV24-1 | 15 | NA | TRBD2 | CATSDRTTSFNEQFF | TGTGCCACCAGTGACCGTACGACTAGCTTCAATGAGCAGTTCTTC
TRBJ2-1 | TRBV14 | 14 | once | TRBD2 | CASSQAGGYNEQFF | TGTGCCAGCAGCCAAGCGGGGGGGTACAATGAGCAGTTCTTC
TRBJ2-7 | TRBV28 | 14 | NA | NA | CASSFPRDSRRQYF | TGTGCCAGCAGTTTTCCCCGAGACAGTCGTCGGCAGTACTTC
TRBJ2-7 | TRBV19 | 15 | NA | TRBD1 | CASSRTGGAAYEQYF | TGTGCCAGTAGTAGGACAGGGGGCGCCGCGTACGAGCAGTACTTC